This entry lists 18 T cell receptor beta chains sequenced from one sample in a study of cytomegalovirus exposure and HLA in healthy donors. Sequencing used immunoSEQ multiplex PCR; TCRdb keeps in-frame clones, though not all of them. This table holds fewer than 250,000 clones, around nine tenths found once. Sequencing used PBMCs. The receptors come from a woman aged 18-29 years in good health and CMV-seropositive.

The CDR3 loop is CASSLGPSGTYNEQFF. For the CDR3, the DNA is TGTGCCAGCAGCTTAGGTCCCAGCGGGACCTACAATGAGCAGTTCTTC. The gene calls are TRBV5-6 and TRBJ2-1, with TRBD2 identical over 7 bases. V lost 2 bases to trimming and J lost 2 bases; unmatched junction nucleotides: 7. Germline-derived CDR1 and CDR2 are SGHDT and YYEEEE. The CDR3 consists of 16 residues.

J is TRBJ2-5 and V is TRBV9, with 11 bases aligning to TRBD2. CDR3 length equals 16 residues. The V gene's germline CDR1 is SGDLS and CDR2 YYNGEE. V shed 3 bases, J shed 4 bases, and the junction held 8 bases outside the gene matches. The CDR3 coding sequence is TGTGCCAGCAGCGCGCGGGGACTAGCGGTAGGAGAGACCCAGTACTTC. Its translation is CASSARGLAVGETQYF.

The chain couples TRBV10-3 to TRBJ1-1, with TRBD1 identical over 7 bases. Germline loops: CDR1 ENHRY, CDR2 SYGVKD. The CDR3 spans 13 residues. J was trimmed by 3 bases and V by 10 bases; bases with no gene match: 8. CDR3 loop: CATRQGRYTEAFF. CDR3 sequence (DNA): TGTGCCACCCGACAGGGCCGCTACACTGAAGCTTTCTTT.

This chain uses TRBV10-3 with TRBJ1-1, with D possibly being TRBD1 (5 bases). The CDR3 runs to 15 residues. Germline values: CDR1 ENHRY, CDR2 SYGVKD. Trimming removed 6 bases at V and 1 base at J, with 15 bases between. CDR3 sequence (DNA): TGTGCCATCAGAACCGACGACAGTTCGAACACTGAAGCTTTCTTT. Its protein product is CAIRTDDSSNTEAFF.

The chain combines TRBV2 with TRBJ2-7; D might be TRBD2 (5 bases). This CDR3 has 15 residues. Trimming took off 1 base at V and 7 bases at J, with 17 bases between the two ends. Looked up from germline, CDR1 is SNHLY and CDR2 is FYNNEI. The CDR3 is CASSEGRRRGGEQYF. In DNA form, the CDR3 reads TGTGCCAGCAGTGAAGGTAGGAGGAGAGGTGGGGAGCAGTACTTC.

The V call is TRBV7-2, the J call TRBJ2-1; perhaps TRBD2 as D (6 bases). This CDR3 comprises 12 residues. V shed 7 bases and J shed 15 bases, with 19 bases lying between them. Looked up from germline, CDR1 is SGHTA and CDR2 is FQGNSA. CDR3 residues: CASTYLGLGGFF. For the CDR3, the DNA is TGTGCCAGCACCTACTTAGGGTTGGGGGGGTTCTTC.

V gene TRBV5-4 combines with J gene TRBJ2-7, with a weak D call TRBD1 (6 bases). The CDR3 contains 12 residues. Germline V gene sequence: CDR1 SGHNT, CDR2 YYREEE (reference sequence). Trimming took off 4 bases at V and 3 bases at J, with 8 bases between the two ends. CDR3 DNA sequence: TGTGCCAGCAGCGTGGACAGCTACGAGCAGTACTTC. The encoded protein is CASSVDSYEQYF.

The chain is built from TRBV28 and TRBJ2-7; 8 nucleotides align to TRBD1. The CDR3 covers 13 residues. Losses at the gene ends were 9 bases for V and 2 bases for J; bases not matched to a gene: 6. Germline CDR1 and CDR2: MDHEN and SYDVKM. As DNA, the CDR3 is TGTGCCAGTCGACAGGGGCCGACCTACGAGCAGTACTTC. Encoded protein: CASRQGPTYEQYF.

The chain has TRBV9 and TRBJ2-7, with a tentative D call TRBD2 (5 bases). The CDR3 is 12 amino acids. From germline, CDR1 is SGDLS and CDR2 YYNGEE. Trimming pared 7 bases from V and 4 bases from J, leaving 12 bases between. As DNA, the CDR3 is TGTGCCAGCCTCGGGGTCATGTACGAGCAGTACTTC. Amino acid sequence: CASLGVMYEQYF.

This chain uses TRBV9 with TRBJ2-1; 12 bases match TRBD2. The CDR3 contains 16 residues. Germline V CDR1 and CDR2: SGDLS, YYNGEE. Trimming at V came to 3 bases and at J to 9 bases, leaving 10 bases not matched to a gene. The DNA for the CDR3 is TGTGCCAGCAGCGCCAAATTGGGGACTAGCGGGTTTGAGCAGTTCTTC. It codes for CASSAKLGTSGFEQFF.

The chain couples TRBV19 to TRBJ1-5, with TRBD1 identical over 7 bases. V lost 10 bases to trimming and J lost 1 base; unmatched junction nucleotides: 13. The germline V gene encodes CDR1 LNHDA and CDR2 SQIVND (reference sequence). The CDR3 has 16 amino acids. The CDR3 sequence: CATHEGAGLSNQPQHF. The CDR3 nucleotides are TGTGCCACCCACGAGGGGGCAGGGCTCAGCAATCAGCCCCAGCATTTT.

The J gene is TRBJ2-7, the V gene TRBV19; D may be TRBD1 (6 bases). CDR1 and CDR2 (germline): LNHDA, SQIVND (reference sequence). The CDR3 is made up of 12 amino acids. Trimming left V 4 bases short and J 7 bases short, with 11 bases between. The CDR3 here is CASSSNREEQYF. CDR3 sequence (DNA): TGTGCCAGTAGTAGCAACAGGGAAGAGCAGTACTTC.

The chain uses TRBV7-2 and TRBJ2-7; 8 bases match TRBD1. Germline CDR1 is SGHTA and CDR2 is FQGNSA. Germline trimming cut 2 bases from V and 2 bases from J; bases unmatched to any gene: 5. This CDR3 is 15 amino acids long. CDR3 amino acids: CASSLPDRAAYEQYF. In nucleotides, the CDR3 is TGTGCCAGCAGCTTACCGGACAGGGCCGCCTACGAGCAGTACTTC.

V and J are TRBV19 and TRBJ1-2; 8 bases align to TRBD1. The CDR3 is made up of 11 amino acids. Trimming at V came to 10 bases and at J to 8 bases, leaving 6 bases not matched to a gene. Germline CDR1 and CDR2: LNHDA and SQIVND (reference sequence). CDR3 sequence (DNA): TGTGCCACTACGACAGGGGTCGGCTACACCTTC. It specifies CATTTGVGYTF.

The J gene is TRBJ2-7, the V gene TRBV4-2, with D possibly TRBD1 on 6 matching bases. Trimming took off 0 bases at V and 2 bases at J, with 14 bases between the two ends. Germline V gives CDR1 LGHNA, CDR2 YNFKEQ. The length of the CDR3 is 16 residues. CDR3 in DNA: TGTGCCAGCAGCCAAGAAGAGCGGACAGAAACCTACGAGCAGTACTTC. It encodes CASSQEERTETYEQYF.

The V call is TRBV5-6, the J call TRBJ2-5; 9 positions agree with TRBD1. The CDR3 consists of 14 residues. With 2 bases clipped from V and 7 bases from J, the junction kept 6 bases outside the gene matches. Looked up from germline, CDR1 is SGHDT and CDR2 is YYEEEE. CDR3 residues: CASSLSGQGLTQYF. The CDR3 DNA reads TGTGCCAGCAGCTTATCGGGACAGGGCTTGACCCAGTACTTC.

The chain carries TRBV6-5 and TRBJ2-7, with TRBD2 matching 10 bases. V gave up 5 bases and J gave up 2 bases; unmatched junction bases: 3. CDR1 and CDR2 from the germline V gene are MNHEY and SVGAGI. The CDR3 loop spans 14 amino acids. The CDR3 loop reads CASSLGLAAYEQYF. The CDR3 region has the DNA TGTGCCAGCAGTCTAGGACTAGCGGCCTACGAGCAGTACTTC.

The table lists this clone with a count of one. The chain is built from TRBV28 and TRBJ1-1; possible D gene TRBD1, 6 bases. Germline V gene sequence: CDR1 MDHEN, CDR2 SYDVKM. The CDR3 is 14 residues long. V was pared by 5 bases and J by 1 base, with 11 bases between. The CDR3 protein is CASSRQDRNTEAFF. The DNA of the CDR3 is TGTGCCAGCAGTCGCCAGGACAGGAACACTGAAGCTTTCTTT.